This T cell receptor beta chain was captured by sequencing in a study of PD-1 blockade in classical Hodgkin lymphoma. Stated time point: newly diagnosed, previously untreated cHL patient sample. By magnetic negative selection, CD8+ T cells were isolated from the thawed PBMCs. Remarks on this clone: Its antigen is unknown. A much larger clone differs by one base, so this may be a read error.

This table comes from immunoSEQ multiplex PCR, and its TCRdb copy is limited to in-frame clones, with some not included. Found here are 5,000 to 6,500 clones, about nine tenths of them singletons; the top ten hold under 25%. Study-level points and caveats: Why the repertoires differ is still unclear, perhaps disease activity or prior therapy.

The CDR3 is made up of 15 amino acids. Germline assignment: CDR1 LGHNA and CDR2 YNFKEQ. V lost 1 base and J 6 bases, leaving 15 bases between the germline ends. This rearrangement joins TRBV4-2 to TRBJ1-2, with a tentative D call TRBD1 (6 bases). Sequencing was performed on CD8+ T cells from blood. The source is a human donor with classical Hodgkin lymphoma. This CDR3 reads CASSQVDSFLNGYTF. The CDR3 DNA is TGTGCCAGCAGCCAAGTGGACAGCTTCTTAAATGGCTACACCTTC.